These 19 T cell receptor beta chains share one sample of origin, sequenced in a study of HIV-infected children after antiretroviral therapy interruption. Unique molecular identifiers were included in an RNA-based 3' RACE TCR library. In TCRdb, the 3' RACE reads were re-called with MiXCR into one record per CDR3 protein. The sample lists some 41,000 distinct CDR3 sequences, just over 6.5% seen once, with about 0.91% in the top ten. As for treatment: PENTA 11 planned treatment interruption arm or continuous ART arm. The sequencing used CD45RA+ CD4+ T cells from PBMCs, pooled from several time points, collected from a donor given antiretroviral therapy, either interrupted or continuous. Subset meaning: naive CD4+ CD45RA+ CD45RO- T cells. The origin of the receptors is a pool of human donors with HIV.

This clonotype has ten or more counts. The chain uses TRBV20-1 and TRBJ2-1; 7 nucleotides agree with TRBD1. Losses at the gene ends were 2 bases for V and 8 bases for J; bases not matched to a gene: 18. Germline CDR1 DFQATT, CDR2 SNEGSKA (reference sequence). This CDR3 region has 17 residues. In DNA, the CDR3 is TGCAGTGCTAGATCCAGCGATAGGGGGCGATTTTTCGATGAGCAGTTCTTC. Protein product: CSARSSDRGRFFDEQFF.

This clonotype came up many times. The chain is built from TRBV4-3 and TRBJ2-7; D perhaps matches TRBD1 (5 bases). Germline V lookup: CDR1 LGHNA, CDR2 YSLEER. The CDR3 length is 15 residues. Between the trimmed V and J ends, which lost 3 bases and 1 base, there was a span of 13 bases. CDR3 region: CASSQDRSGSYEQYF. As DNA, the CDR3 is TGCGCCAGCAGCCAGGACCGTTCAGGGTCCTACGAGCAGTACTTC.

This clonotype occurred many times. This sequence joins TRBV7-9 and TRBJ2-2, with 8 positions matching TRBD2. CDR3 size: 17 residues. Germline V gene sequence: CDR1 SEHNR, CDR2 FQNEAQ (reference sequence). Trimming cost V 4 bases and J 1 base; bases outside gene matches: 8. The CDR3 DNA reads TGTGCCAGCAGCTCAATTGCGGGGGGCAAGAACACCGGGGAGCTGTTTTTT. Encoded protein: CASSSIAGGKNTGELFF.

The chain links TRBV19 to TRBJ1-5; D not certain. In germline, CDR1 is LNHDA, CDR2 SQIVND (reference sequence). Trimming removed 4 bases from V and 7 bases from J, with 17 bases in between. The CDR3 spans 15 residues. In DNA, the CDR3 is TGTGCCAGTAGTACGACACGAAGGCCGGGCCAGCCCCAGCATTTT. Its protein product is CASSTTRRPGQPQHF.

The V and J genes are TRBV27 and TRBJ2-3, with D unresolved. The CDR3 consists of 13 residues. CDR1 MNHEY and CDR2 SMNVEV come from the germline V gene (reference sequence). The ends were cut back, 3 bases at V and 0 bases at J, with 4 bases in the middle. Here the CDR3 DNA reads TGTGCCAGCAGTTTCCTAAGCACAGATACGCAGTATTTT. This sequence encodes CASSFLSTDTQYF.

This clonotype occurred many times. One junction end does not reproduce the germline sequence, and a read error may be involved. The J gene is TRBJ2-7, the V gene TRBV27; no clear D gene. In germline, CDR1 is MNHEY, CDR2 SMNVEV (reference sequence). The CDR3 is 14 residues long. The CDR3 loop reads CVSKFGYETYEQYF. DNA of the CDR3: TGTGTCAGCAAATTCGGCTACGAGACCTACGAGCAGTACTTC.

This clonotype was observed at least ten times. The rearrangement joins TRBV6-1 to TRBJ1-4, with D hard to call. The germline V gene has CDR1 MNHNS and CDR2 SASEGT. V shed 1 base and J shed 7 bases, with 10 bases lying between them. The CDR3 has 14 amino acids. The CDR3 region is CASSEVRTIEKLFF. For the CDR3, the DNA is TGTGCCAGCAGTGAAGTACGGACGATTGAAAAACTGTTTTTT.

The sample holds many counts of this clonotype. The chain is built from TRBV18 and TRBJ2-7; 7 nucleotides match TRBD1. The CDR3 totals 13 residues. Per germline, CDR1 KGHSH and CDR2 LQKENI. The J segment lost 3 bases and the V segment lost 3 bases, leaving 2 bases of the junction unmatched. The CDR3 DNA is TGTGCCAGCTCACCTGGGACAGACTACGAGCAGTACTTC. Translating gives CASSPGTDYEQYF.

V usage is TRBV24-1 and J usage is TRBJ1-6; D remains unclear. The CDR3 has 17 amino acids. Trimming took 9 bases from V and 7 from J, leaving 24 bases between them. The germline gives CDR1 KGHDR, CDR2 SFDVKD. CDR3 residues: CATLTRPVAWKNSPLHF. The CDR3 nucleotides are TGTGCCACCCTCACCCGGCCGGTCGCTTGGAAAAATTCACCCCTCCACTTT.

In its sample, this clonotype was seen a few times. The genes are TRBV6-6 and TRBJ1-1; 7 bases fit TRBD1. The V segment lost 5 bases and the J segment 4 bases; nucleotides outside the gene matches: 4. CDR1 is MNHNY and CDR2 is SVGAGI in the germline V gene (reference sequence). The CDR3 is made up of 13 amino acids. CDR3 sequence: CASSDREGTEAFF. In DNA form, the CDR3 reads TGTGCCAGCAGTGACAGGGAGGGCACTGAAGCTTTCTTT.

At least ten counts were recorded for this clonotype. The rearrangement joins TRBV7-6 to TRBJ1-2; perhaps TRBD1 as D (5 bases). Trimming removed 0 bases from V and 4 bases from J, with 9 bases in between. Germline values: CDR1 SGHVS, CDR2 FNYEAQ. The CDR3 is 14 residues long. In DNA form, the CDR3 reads TGTGCCAGCAGCTTAGCACAGGAGTCCTATGGCTACACCTTC. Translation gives CASSLAQESYGYTF.

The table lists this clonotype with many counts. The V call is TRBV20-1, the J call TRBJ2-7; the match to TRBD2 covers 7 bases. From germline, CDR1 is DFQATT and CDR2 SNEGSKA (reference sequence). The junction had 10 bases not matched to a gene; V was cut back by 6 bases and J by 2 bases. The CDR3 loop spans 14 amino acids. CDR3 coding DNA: TGCAGTGCCTGGCCTACGGGAGGAACCTACGAGCAGTACTTC. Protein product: CSAWPTGGTYEQYF.

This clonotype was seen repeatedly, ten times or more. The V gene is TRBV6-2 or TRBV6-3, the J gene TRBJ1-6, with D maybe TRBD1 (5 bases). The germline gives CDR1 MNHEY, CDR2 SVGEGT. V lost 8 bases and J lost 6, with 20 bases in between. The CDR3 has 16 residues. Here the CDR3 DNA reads TGTGCCAGCCTCCAACCGGGGCTGGAACTTAATTCACCCCTCCACTTT. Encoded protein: CASLQPGLELNSPLHF.

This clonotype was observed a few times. The CDR3 reads CASRSSREQYF. The CDR3 nucleotides read TGTGCCAGCAGATCCTCAAGGGAGCAGTACTTC. The V call is TRBV7-2, the J call TRBJ2-7; unclear D gene. CDR1 is SGHTA and CDR2 is FQGNSA in the germline V gene. This CDR3 contains 11 residues. The germline V and J ends were trimmed by 6 bases and 7 bases, with 10 bases remaining between them.

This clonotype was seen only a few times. The DNA for the CDR3 is TGTGCCACCAGTGATCGGGCGGGTGAGCAGTTCTTC. This codes for CATSDRAGEQFF. V usage is TRBV24-1 and J usage is TRBJ2-1; weak D call: TRBD2 (5 bases). CDR3 length: 12 residues. The germline V and J ends were trimmed by 3 bases and 9 bases, with 8 bases remaining between them. CDR1 is KGHDR, CDR2 SFDVKD, per germline.

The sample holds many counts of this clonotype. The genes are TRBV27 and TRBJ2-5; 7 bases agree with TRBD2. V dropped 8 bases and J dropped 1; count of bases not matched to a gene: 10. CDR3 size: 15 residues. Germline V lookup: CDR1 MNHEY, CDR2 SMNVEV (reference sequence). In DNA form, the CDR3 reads TGTGCCAGCTCTCAGCGGGGACCGCTCCAAGAGACCCAGTACTTC. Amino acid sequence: CASSQRGPLQETQYF.

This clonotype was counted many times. The CDR3 sequence is CAAQRAAQETQYF. CDR3 bases: TGTGCCGCCCAGCGGGCCGCCCAAGAGACCCAGTACTTC. This sequence joins TRBV15 and TRBJ2-5; tentative D call: TRBD2 (6 bases). Trimming cost V 11 bases and J 1 base, with 14 bases left between them. This CDR3 has 13 amino acids. From germline, CDR1 is LNHNV and CDR2 YYDKDF (reference sequence).

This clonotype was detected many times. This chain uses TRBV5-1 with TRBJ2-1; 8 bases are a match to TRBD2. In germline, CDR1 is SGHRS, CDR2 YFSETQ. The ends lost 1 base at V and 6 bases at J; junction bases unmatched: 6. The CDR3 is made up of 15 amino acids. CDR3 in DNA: TGCGCCAGCAGCTTGTCTGGGGGGACTAGCAATGAGCAGTTCTTC. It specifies CASSLSGGTSNEQFF. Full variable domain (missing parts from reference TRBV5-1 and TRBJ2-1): KAGVTQTPRYLIKTRGQQVTLSCSPISGHRSVSWYQQTPGQGLQFLFEYFSETQRNKGNFPGRFSGRQFSNSRSEMNVSTLELGDSALYLCASSLSGGTSNEQFFGPGTRLTVL.

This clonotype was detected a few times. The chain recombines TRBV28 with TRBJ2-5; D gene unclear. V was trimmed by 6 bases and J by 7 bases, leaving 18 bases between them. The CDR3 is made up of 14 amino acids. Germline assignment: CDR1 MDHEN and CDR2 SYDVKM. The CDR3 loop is CASRSMRNLRTQYF. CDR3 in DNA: TGTGCCAGCAGGTCAATGCGGAACCTAAGGACCCAGTACTTC.